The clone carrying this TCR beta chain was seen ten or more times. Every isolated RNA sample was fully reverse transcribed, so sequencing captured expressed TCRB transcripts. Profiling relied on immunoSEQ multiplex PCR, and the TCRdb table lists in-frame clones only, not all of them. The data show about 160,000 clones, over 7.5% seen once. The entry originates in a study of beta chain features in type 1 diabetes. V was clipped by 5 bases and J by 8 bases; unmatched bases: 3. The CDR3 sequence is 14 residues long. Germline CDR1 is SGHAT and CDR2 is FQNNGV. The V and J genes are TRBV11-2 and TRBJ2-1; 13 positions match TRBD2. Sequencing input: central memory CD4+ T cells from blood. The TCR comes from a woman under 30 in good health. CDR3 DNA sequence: TGTGCCAGCAGCCGGACTAGCGGGAGCTATGAGCAGTTCTTC. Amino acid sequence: CASSRTSGSYEQFF.